This TCR beta chain is from a study of a mutant IDH1 vaccine in newly diagnosed glioma. The table came from immunoSEQ multiplex PCR; TCRdb's copy has only in-frame clones and leaves some out. The data show 25,000 to 30,000 clones, with more than 60% seen just once and 6.5% to 7.5% held by the top ten. In the case of this clone: Its antigen is still unknown.

In germline, CDR1 is MDHEN, CDR2 SYDVKM. V lost 2 bases and J lost 4, with 20 bases in between. The CDR3 consists of 17 residues. Described time point: week 5, during vaccination. Doses of 300 ug of mutant IDH1 20-mer peptide were given with topical imiquimod. The TCR sequence derives from a man aged 35-49 years with glioma. Some clones in this sample may be carry-over from other donors' samples. The chain recombines TRBV28 with TRBJ1-2, with D tentatively TRBD1 (6 bases). The specimen was PBMCs, collected from a glioma patient whose treatment included an IDH1 peptide vaccine. CDR3 in amino acids: CASSLRAAGGGFYGYTF. CDR3 nucleotides: TGTGCCAGCAGTTTAAGGGCCGCGGGGGGCGGCTTCTATGGCTACACCTTC.